Following are 2 T cell receptor beta chains from one sample sequenced in a study of technical replicates of blood from a handful of donors. Data came from immunoSEQ multiplex PCR; TCRdb stores just in-frame clones and leaves some out. The sample consists of tens of thousands of clones, approximately 96% of them appearing once. Sequenced sample: T cells isolated from PBMCs. The receptors were gathered from a human donor in good health.

The rearrangement links TRBV7-8 to TRBJ2-5, with TRBD2 identical over 8 bases. CDR1 is SGHVS, CDR2 FQNEAQ, per germline. Unmatched junction bases numbered 14, after V lost 1 base and J lost 1 base. There are 19 residues in the CDR3. The CDR3, as DNA: TGTGCCAGCAGCTTAGTTTACAGCGGTGGCGGGAGGTCCCAAGAGACCCAGTACTTC. This encodes CASSLVYSGGGRSQETQYF.

The V gene is TRBV7-9, the J gene TRBJ1-1, with TRBD1 matching 7 bases. The CDR3 is 15 amino acids. Trimming took 0 bases from V and 6 from J; bases not matched to a gene: 7. Per the germline V gene, CDR1 is SEHNR and CDR2 is FQNEAQ (reference sequence). The chain's CDR3 is CASSLASMGTAEAFF. Here the CDR3 DNA reads TGTGCCAGCAGCTTAGCCTCCATGGGGACAGCTGAAGCTTTCTTT.